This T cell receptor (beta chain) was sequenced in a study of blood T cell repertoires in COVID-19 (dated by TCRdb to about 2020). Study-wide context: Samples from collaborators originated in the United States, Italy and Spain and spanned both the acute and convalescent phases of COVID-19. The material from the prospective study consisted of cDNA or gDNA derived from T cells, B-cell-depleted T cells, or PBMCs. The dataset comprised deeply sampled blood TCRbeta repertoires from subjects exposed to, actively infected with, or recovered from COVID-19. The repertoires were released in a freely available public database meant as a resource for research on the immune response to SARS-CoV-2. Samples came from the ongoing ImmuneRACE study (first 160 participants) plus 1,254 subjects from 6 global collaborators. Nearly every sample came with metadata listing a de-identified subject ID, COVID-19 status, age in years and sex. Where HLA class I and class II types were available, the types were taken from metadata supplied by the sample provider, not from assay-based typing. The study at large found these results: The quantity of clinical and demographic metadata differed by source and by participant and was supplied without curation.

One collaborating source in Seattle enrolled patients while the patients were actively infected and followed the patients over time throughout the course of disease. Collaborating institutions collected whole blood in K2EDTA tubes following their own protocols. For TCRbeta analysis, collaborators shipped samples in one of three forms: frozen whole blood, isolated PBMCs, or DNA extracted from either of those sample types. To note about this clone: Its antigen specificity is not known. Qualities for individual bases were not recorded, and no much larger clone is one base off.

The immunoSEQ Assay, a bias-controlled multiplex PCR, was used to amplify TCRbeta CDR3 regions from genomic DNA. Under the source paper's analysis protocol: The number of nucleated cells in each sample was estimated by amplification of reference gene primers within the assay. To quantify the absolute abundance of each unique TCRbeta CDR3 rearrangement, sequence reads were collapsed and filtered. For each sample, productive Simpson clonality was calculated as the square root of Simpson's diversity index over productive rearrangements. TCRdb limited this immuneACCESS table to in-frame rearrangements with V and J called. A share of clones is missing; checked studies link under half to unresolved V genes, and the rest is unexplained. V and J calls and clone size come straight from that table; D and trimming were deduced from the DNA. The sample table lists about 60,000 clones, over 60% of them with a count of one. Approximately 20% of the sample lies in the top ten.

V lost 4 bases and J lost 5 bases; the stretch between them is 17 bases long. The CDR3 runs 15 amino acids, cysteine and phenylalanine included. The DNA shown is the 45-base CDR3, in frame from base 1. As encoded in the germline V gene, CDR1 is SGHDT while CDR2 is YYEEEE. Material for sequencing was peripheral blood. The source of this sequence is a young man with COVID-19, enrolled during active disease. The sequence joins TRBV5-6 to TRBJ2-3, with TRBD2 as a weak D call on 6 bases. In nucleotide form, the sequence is TGTGCCAGCAGCGTGCTAGCGATTCGGAGAGATACGCAGTATTTT. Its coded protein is CASSVLAIRRDTQYF.